The 9 T cell receptor beta chains below come from one sample, sequenced in a study of CD8+ T cells in alopecia areata. Treatment here: oral pan-JAK inhibitor, 5-10 mg twice daily. Extracted from the samples, RNA was reverse transcribed into cDNA to serve as the sequencing template. Repertoires were generated with immunoSEQ multiplex PCR, while TCRdb's copy carries only in-frame clones and drops some. The repertoire holds 150,000 to 200,000 clones, roughly 60% seen once, with under 1.2% in the top ten. The sequencing used CD4+ T cells sorted from blood, collected at week 24, from a patient treated with tofacitinib. The receptors were sampled from a human donor with alopecia areata.

This rearrangement joins TRBV4-3 to TRBJ2-6, with D perhaps matching TRBD1 or TRBD2 (5 bases each). Trimming stripped 0 bases from V and 1 base from J, with 7 bases between. The germline CDR1 and CDR2 sequences are LGHNA and YSLEER. The CDR3 consists of 16 residues. The CDR3 coding sequence is TGCGCCAGCAGCCAAGAGTGGGGGTCTGGGGCCAACGTCCTGACTTTC. This translates into CASSQEWGSGANVLTF.

The chain carries TRBV10-3 and TRBJ1-2; 9 nucleotides align to TRBD1. J was trimmed by 6 bases and V by 10 bases; bases with no gene match: 3. CDR3 length: 11 amino acids. CDR1 is ENHRY, CDR2 SYGVKD, per germline. CDR3 sequence reads: CASRQGDGYTF. For the CDR3, the DNA is TGTGCCAGCCGACAGGGGGATGGCTACACCTTC.

V and J are TRBV29-1 and TRBJ2-1; possibly TRBD2 for D (5 bases). V was shortened by 7 bases and J by 10 bases, with 17 bases between the two germline ends. CDR3 length equals 12 residues. The germline V gene has CDR1 SQVTM and CDR2 ANQGSEA. The CDR3, as DNA: TGCAGCGCCTGGCTTCTAGGAGGCGAGCAGTTCTTC. Residues: CSAWLLGGEQFF.

Here the CDR3 reads CASSFRTGSNLEQYF. The CDR3 region has the DNA TGTGCCAGCAGCTTCAGGACAGGATCGAACCTCGAGCAGTACTTC. The rearrangement uses TRBV11-1 and TRBJ2-7; TRBD1 matches 7 bases. The CDR3 consists of 15 residues. The germline CDR1 and CDR2 sequences are SGHAT and FQDESV (reference sequence). V lost 3 bases to trimming and J lost 6 bases; unmatched junction nucleotides: 11. Based on the CDR3 plus reference TRBV11-1 and TRBJ2-7, the full variable domain is EAEVAQSPRYKITEKSQAVAFWCDPISGHATLYWYRQILGQGPELLVQFQDESVVDDSQLPKDRFSAERLKGVDSTLKIQPAELGDSAMYLCASSFRTGSNLEQYFGPGTRLTVT.

The chain recombines TRBV11-2 with TRBJ2-7; D uncertain. Germline V CDR1 and CDR2: SGHAT, FQNNGV. V lost 3 bases and J lost 4, with 10 bases in between. The CDR3 runs 13 residues. The CDR3 protein is CASSFGYGYEQYF. The CDR3 DNA reads as TGTGCCAGCAGCTTCGGGTACGGGTACGAGCAGTACTTC.

The chain recombines TRBV30 with TRBJ1-4; D is unclear. The V end lost 4 bases, the J end lost 0 bases, and 6 bases lay between the germline ends. Germline V gives CDR1 GTSNPN, CDR2 SVGIG (reference sequence). The CDR3 loop spans 13 amino acids. The CDR3 coding sequence is TGTGCCTGGACGTCTTCAACTAATGAAAAACTGTTTTTT. Translating gives CAWTSSTNEKLFF.

The chain recombines TRBV30 with TRBJ1-4; D gene ambiguous. V lost 0 bases to trimming and J lost 8 bases, with 16 bases between them. Germline V gives CDR1 GTSNPN, CDR2 SVGIG (reference sequence). The CDR3 covers 15 residues. CDR3 in DNA: TGTGCCTGGAGTGTACGACACCCAAGGGAGGAAAAACTGTTTTTT. Protein product: CAWSVRHPREEKLFF.

This chain joins TRBV25-1 and TRBJ1-4; D is uncertain. The CDR3 has 12 residues. With 1 base removed from V and 10 bases from J, the gap between germline ends came to 7 bases. CDR1 MGHDK and CDR2 SYGVNS come from the germline V gene. The CDR3 region is CASSESRGKLFF. In nucleotides, the CDR3 is TGTGCCAGCAGTGAATCCAGAGGAAAACTGTTTTTT.

This clone was picked up a small number of times. The chain uses TRBV19 and TRBJ1-1; no definite D call. V gave up 4 bases and J gave up 4 bases, with 10 bases separating them. Germline CDR1 and CDR2: LNHDA and SQIVND (reference sequence). This CDR3 is built from 13 residues. The CDR3 DNA follows: TGTGCCAGTAGTACCTACCTAGGCACTGAAGCTTTCTTT. Translating it yields CASSTYLGTEAFF.